Listed below are T cell receptor beta chains from one sample, sequenced in a study of T cells after somatic rescue of genetic block. The assay was immunoSEQ multiplex PCR, and TCRdb's table has in-frame clones only and misses some. The profile covers around 67,000 clones, with approximately 91% appearing a single time and about 3% taken by the ten largest. Specimen: peripheral blood mononuclear cells (PBMCs). The receptor source for this set is a young man. The CDR3 runs from the conserved cysteine through the conserved F or W. D genes are given only for firm matches. The size of a clone is reported for some rows only, either as once, few or many, or as a class for expanded clones.

J: TRBJ1-2
size: .
V: TRBV15
D: .
DNA: TGTGCCACCAGCAGAGTGGGGGGGCTTGGCTATGGCTACACCTTC
CDR3: CATSRVGGLGYGYTF

J: TRBJ2-7
size: .
V: TRBV21-1
D: .
DNA: TGTACCAGCAGCAAAGCGCTCGGGCAAGACTACGAGCAGTACTTC
CDR3: CTSSKALGQDYEQYF

J: TRBJ2-5
size: .
V: TRBV14
D: .
DNA: TGTGCCAGCAGCCAAGAATCGACTAATTCCCAAGAGACCCAGTACTTC
CDR3: CASSQESTNSQETQYF

J: TRBJ2-7
size: .
V: TRBV27
D: .
DNA: TGTGCCAGCAGTCCTCGCCAGGGCTACGAGCAGTACTTC
CDR3: CASSPRQGYEQYF

J: TRBJ2-1
size: .
V: TRBV12-5
D: TRBD1
DNA: TGTGCTAGTGGCTCCCCTGGGGACAGGGCTATTAATGAGCAGTTCTTC
CDR3: CASGSPGDRAINEQFF

J: TRBJ2-1
size: once
V: TRBV11-2
D: .
DNA: TGTGCCAGCAGCCGCCTGAAGGGGTACAATGAGCAGTTCTTC
CDR3: CASSRLKGYNEQFF

J: TRBJ1-2
size: .
V: TRBV2
D: .
DNA: TGTGCCAGCAGTGAATGGGAAAAGGGCTATGGCTACACCTTC
CDR3: CASSEWEKGYGYTF

J: TRBJ2-1
size: .
V: TRBV28
D: .
DNA: TGTGCCAGCAGTTTAGCGGCCGCCTACAATGAGCAGTTCTTC
CDR3: CASSLAAAYNEQFF

J: TRBJ2-1
size: .
V: TRBV11-2
D: .
DNA: TGTGCCAGCAGGGAAGGGACTGTGCAGTTCTTC
CDR3: CASREGTVQFF

J: TRBJ2-7
size: .
V: TRBV5-1
D: .
DNA: TGCGCCAGCAGCGCCCGCGGGCAGGGACCCTACGAGCAGTACTTC
CDR3: CASSARGQGPYEQYF

J: TRBJ1-5
size: .
V: TRBV28
D: TRBD1
DNA: TGTGCCAGCAGTTTTCGGGGTGCAGGGGGCGTTCAGCCCCAGCATTTT
CDR3: CASSFRGAGGVQPQHF

J: TRBJ2-7
size: few
V: TRBV27
D: .
DNA: TGTGCCAGCAGTACCCCGGGACACTTCCCCGGGGGCCTCTACGAGCAGTACTTC
CDR3: CASSTPGHFPGGLYEQYF

J: TRBJ2-7
size: .
V: TRBV5-4
D: TRBD1
DNA: TGTGCCAGCAGCTTTGACAGGGGGCTCTACGAGCAGTACTTC
CDR3: CASSFDRGLYEQYF

J: TRBJ2-7
size: .
V: TRBV28
D: TRBD1
DNA: TGTGCCAGCAGCCGGACAGGGCTCTACGAGCAGTACTTC
CDR3: CASSRTGLYEQYF

J: TRBJ2-7
size: .
V: TRBV27
D: .
DNA: TGTGCCAGCAGTTTATCCCCGGAATACGAGCAGTACTTC
CDR3: CASSLSPEYEQYF

J: TRBJ1-5
size: .
V: TRBV7-2
D: .
DNA: TGTGCCAGCAGCCATAATAGCAATCAGCCCCAGCATTTT
CDR3: CASSHNSNQPQHF

J: TRBJ2-2
size: .
V: TRBV5-1
D: .
DNA: TGCGCCAGCACCCGCCCCCAGAACACCGGGGAGCTGTTTTTT
CDR3: CASTRPQNTGELFF

J: TRBJ1-2
size: .
V: TRBV6-5
D: TRBD1
DNA: TGTGCCAGCAGCATCCGGGACAGCCACTATGGCTACACCTTC
CDR3: CASSIRDSHYGYTF

J: TRBJ2-1
size: .
V: TRBV11-3
D: TRBD1
DNA: TGTGCCAGCAGCTTAAACAGGGGTTTGGACAATGAGCAGTTCTTC
CDR3: CASSLNRGLDNEQFF

J: TRBJ2-7
size: .
V: TRBV18
D: .
DNA: TGTGCCAGCTCACCACCCCGAAATCCCTACGAGCAGTACTTC
CDR3: CASSPPRNPYEQYF

J: TRBJ2-3
size: .
V: TRBV7-3
D: .
DNA: TGTGCCAGCAGCTTAACTCCGAGCACAGATACGCAGTATTTT
CDR3: CASSLTPSTDTQYF

J: TRBJ1-1
size: once
V: TRBV14
D: .
DNA: TGTGCCAGCAGCCAAGCGGGGTTGAACACTGAAGCTTTCTTT
CDR3: CASSQAGLNTEAFF

J: TRBJ1-5
size: .
V: TRBV19
D: TRBD1
DNA: TGTGCCAGTAGTCCCAGGGGGCCTAGCAATCAGCCCCAGCATTTT
CDR3: CASSPRGPSNQPQHF

J: TRBJ1-2
size: .
V: TRBV2
D: TRBD1
DNA: TGTGCCAGCAGTGGACAGGGGCTATGGAGCTACACCTTC
CDR3: CASSGQGLWSYTF

J: TRBJ2-1
size: .
V: TRBV6-5
D: .
DNA: TGTGCCAGCAGGTCCTTTGGGGGGCGGAATGAGCAGTTCTTC
CDR3: CASRSFGGRNEQFF

J: TRBJ2-3
size: .
V: TRBV6-6
D: .
DNA: TGTGCCAGCAGTCTTCAACGAACGAGCCACGCAGATACGCAGTATTTT
CDR3: CASSLQRTSHADTQYF

J: TRBJ1-3
size: once
V: TRBV9
D: .
DNA: TGTGCCAGCAGCTCCGGGACACAGAGCTCTGGAAACACCATATATTTT
CDR3: CASSSGTQSSGNTIYF

J: TRBJ2-1
size: few
V: TRBV9
D: TRBD2
DNA: TGTGCCAGCAGCGTACAAGGCGGGAGGGCGTTCAATGAGCAGTTCTTC
CDR3: CASSVQGGRAFNEQFF